The sequence of this T cell receptor beta chain was determined in a study of technical replicates of blood from several donors. Sequenced by immunoSEQ multiplex PCR; TCRdb stores in-frame clones only, minus some. The repertoire holds more than 65,000 clones, roughly 94% seen once, with less than 0.3% in the top ten. Germline V gene data show CDR1 as MNHEY and CDR2 as SMNVEV (reference sequence). This CDR3 comprises 15 residues. J was trimmed by 1 base and V by 5 bases; bases with no gene match: 1. This clonotype was sampled from a human donor in good health. The sample consisted of T cells isolated from PBMCs. The gene calls are TRBV27 and TRBJ2-3, with 12 bases lining up with TRBD2. CDR3 amino acids: CASSGLAGRTDTQYF. The CDR3 region has the DNA TGTGCCAGCAGTGGACTAGCGGGGCGCACAGATACGCAGTATTTT.